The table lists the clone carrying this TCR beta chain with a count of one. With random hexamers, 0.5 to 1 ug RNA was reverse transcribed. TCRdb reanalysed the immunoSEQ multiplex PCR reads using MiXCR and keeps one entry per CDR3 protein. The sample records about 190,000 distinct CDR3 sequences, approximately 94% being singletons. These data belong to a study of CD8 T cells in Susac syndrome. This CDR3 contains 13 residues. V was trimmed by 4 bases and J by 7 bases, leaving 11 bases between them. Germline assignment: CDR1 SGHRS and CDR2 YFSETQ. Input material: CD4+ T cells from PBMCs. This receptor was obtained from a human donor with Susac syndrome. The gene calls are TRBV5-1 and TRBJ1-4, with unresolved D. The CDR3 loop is CASSREIGEKLFF. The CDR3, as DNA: TGCGCCAGCAGCAGGGAGATTGGTGAAAAACTGTTTTTT. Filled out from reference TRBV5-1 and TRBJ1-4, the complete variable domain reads KAGVTQTPRYLIKTRGQQVTLSCSPISGHRSVSWYQQTPGQGLQFLFEYFSETQRNKGNFPGRFSGRQFSNSRSEMNVSTLELGDSALYLCASSREIGEKLFFGSGTQLSVL.